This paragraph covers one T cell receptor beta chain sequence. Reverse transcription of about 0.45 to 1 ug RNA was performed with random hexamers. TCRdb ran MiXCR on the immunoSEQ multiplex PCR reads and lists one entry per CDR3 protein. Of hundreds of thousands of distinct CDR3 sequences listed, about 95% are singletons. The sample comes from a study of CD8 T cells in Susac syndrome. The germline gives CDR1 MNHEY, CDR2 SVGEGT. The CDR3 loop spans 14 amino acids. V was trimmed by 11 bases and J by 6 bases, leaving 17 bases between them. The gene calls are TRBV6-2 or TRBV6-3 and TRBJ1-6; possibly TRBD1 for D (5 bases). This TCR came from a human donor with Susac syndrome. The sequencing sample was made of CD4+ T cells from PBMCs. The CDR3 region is CAGRQPLSNSPLHF. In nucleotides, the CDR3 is TGTGCCGGAAGACAGCCCCTTTCTAATTCACCCCTCCACTTT.